These T cell receptor beta chains were read from a single sample in a study of cytomegalovirus exposure and HLA in healthy donors. Profiled with immunoSEQ multiplex PCR; TCRdb holds only in-frame clones, not every one. The specimen's table records about 160,000 clones. The sequenced sample was PBMCs. The receptors were sampled from a woman aged 55-69 years in good health and CMV-seronegative. Both conserved end residues are part of each CDR3. The D gene is left open where the match is weak.

>13|TRBJ2-7|-|TRBV6-1
TGTGCCAGCAGGCGGGACGGAAACTACGAGCAGTACTTC
CASRRDGNYEQYF
>15|TRBJ2-7|-|TRBV19
TGTGCCAGTAGGAACCGGAGGCTAAAAGGCTACGAGCAGTACTTC
CASRNRRLKGYEQYF
>15|TRBJ1-1|-|TRBV5-4
TGTGCCAGCAGCTTGGAAGGGGAGGGGAACACTGAAGCTTTCTTT
CASSLEGEGNTEAFF
>15|TRBJ1-4|TRBD1|TRBV7-2
TGTGCCAGCAGCTCGGACAGGGCGGGCGGTGAAAAACTGTTTTTT
CASSSDRAGGEKLFF
>14|TRBJ2-7|TRBD1|TRBV12-5
TGTGCTAGTGGTTCAGGGGCCGGGACAGGGGTACAGTACTTC
CASGSGAGTGVQYF
>13|TRBJ1-2|-|TRBV10-3
TGTGCCATCAGCGTAGACAGGCAAGGCGGCTACACCTTC
CAISVDRQGGYTF
>13|TRBJ2-2|-|TRBV9
TGTGCCAGCAGACCCAGAGGCACCGGGGAGCTGTTTTTT
CASRPRGTGELFF
>16|TRBJ1-6|-|TRBV4-3
TGCGCCAGCAGCCAAGAGGCCACCCTCTATAATTCACCCCTCCACTTT
CASSQEATLYNSPLHF
>13|TRBJ2-7|-|TRBV10-3
TGTGCCATCAGTGAGTCGGGGCTGGAGGAGCAGTACTTC
CAISESGLEEQYF
>17|TRBJ2-7|TRBD2|TRBV13
TGTGCCAGCAGCGCGCCGGGACTAGCGGGAGGGGCCTACGAGCAGTACTTC
CASSAPGLAGGAYEQYF
>12|TRBJ1-5|-|TRBV14
TGTGCCAGCAGCCGCGGGGGCCAGCCCCAGCATTTT
CASSRGGQPQHF
>14|TRBJ1-1|-|TRBV19
TGTGCCAGTACCCCCGGACAGAGGAACACTGAAGCTTTCTTT
CASTPGQRNTEAFF
>11|TRBJ2-1|-|TRBV20-1
TGCAGTGTCGCTAGGGGCGATGAGCAGTTCTTC
CSVARGDEQFF
>15|TRBJ2-7|TRBD1|TRBV6-5
TGTGCCAGCAGTTACCTAAGTCAGGGGGCCTACGAGCAGTACTTC
CASSYLSQGAYEQYF
>14|TRBJ2-2|-|TRBV7-2
TGTGCCAGCAGCTTAGGGTACTACACCGGGGAGCTGTTTTTT
CASSLGYYTGELFF
>12|TRBJ2-1|TRBD2|TRBV30
TGTGCCTGGAGTGTACTAGCGGGAGTGAAGTTCTTC
CAWSVLAGVKFF
>13|TRBJ2-5|-|TRBV10-3
TGTGCCATCAGCTCAATTTTAGAAGAGACCCAGTACTTC
CAISSILEETQYF
>14|TRBJ2-5|-|TRBV19
TGTGCCAGTAGTATACCCGGAGCACAAGAGACCCAGTACTTC
CASSIPGAQETQYF
>15|TRBJ1-2|-|TRBV12-5
TGTGCTAGTGGTTTTGGACAGAGCGTTCTTGGAGGCTACACCTTC
CASGFGQSVLGGYTF
>18|TRBJ2-5|TRBD1|TRBV7-3
TGTGCCAGCAGCTTAGTAGGACAGGGGTCCCCCGAGTTGGAGACCCAGTACTTC
CASSLVGQGSPELETQYF
>15|TRBJ1-5|-|TRBV7-8
TGTGCCAGCAGCCCGCTATGGGGGCAAAGTCAGCCCCAGCATTTT
CASSPLWGQSQPQHF
>12|TRBJ1-1|TRBD1|TRBV10-2
TGCGCCAGCAGTACAGGGGACACTGAAGCTTTCTTT
CASSTGDTEAFF
>13|TRBJ1-2|-|TRBV5-1
TGCGCCAGCAGCTCCGGACAAGTCTATGGCTACACCTTC
CASSSGQVYGYTF
>11|TRBJ1-1|-|TRBV20-1
TGCAGTGCTAGAGGTGGCAGGGGAGCTTTCTTT
CSARGGRGAFF
>13|TRBJ2-7|-|TRBV2
TGTGCCAGCAGTCCACCTGGACAGTACGAGCAGTACTTC
CASSPPGQYEQYF
>16|TRBJ1-1|TRBD1|TRBV4-1
TGCGCCAGCAGCCAAAGGGACAGGGGGAGGAACACTGAAGCTTTCTTT
CASSQRDRGRNTEAFF
>15|TRBJ2-2|-|TRBV7-3
TGTGCCAGCAGCTTAAGTAGGGGGGGCACCGGGGAGCTGTTTTTT
CASSLSRGGTGELFF
>17|TRBJ2-7|-|TRBV7-2
TGTGCCAGCAGCTTATTTGAAGGAGGACTCCTACCTCACGAGCAGTACTTC
CASSLFEGGLLPHEQYF
>11|TRBJ1-1|-|TRBV15
TGTGCCACCACCCAGGGTGGAGAAGCTTTCTTT
CATTQGGEAFF
>15|TRBJ2-2|-|TRBV9
TGTGCCAGCAGCCCCCGACTAGGAGGTACCGGGGAGCTGTTTTTT
CASSPRLGGTGELFF
>16|TRBJ2-3|TRBD1|TRBV4-3
TGCGCCAGCAGCCCGGGCCGGGACAGGGGTACAGATACGCAGTATTTT
CASSPGRDRGTDTQYF
>13|TRBJ1-4|-|TRBV19
TGTGCCAGTAGGGGGCGATACGGGGAAAAACTGTTTTTT
CASRGRYGEKLFF
>13|TRBJ1-5|-|TRBV7-7
TGTGCCAGCAGCTCCAACTTAAATCAGCCCCAGCATTTT
CASSSNLNQPQHF